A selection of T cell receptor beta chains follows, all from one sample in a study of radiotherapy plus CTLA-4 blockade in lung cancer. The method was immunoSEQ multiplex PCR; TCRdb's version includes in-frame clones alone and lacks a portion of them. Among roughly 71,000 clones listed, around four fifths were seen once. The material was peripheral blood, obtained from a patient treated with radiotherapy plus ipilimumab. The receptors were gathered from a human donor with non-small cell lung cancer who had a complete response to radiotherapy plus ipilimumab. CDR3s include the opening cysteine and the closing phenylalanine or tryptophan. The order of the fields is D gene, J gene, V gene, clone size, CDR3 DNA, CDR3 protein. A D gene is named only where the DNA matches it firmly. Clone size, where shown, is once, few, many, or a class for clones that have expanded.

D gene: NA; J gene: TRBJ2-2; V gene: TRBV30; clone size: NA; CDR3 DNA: TGTGCCTGGAGTGTACTCTTGGATTCCGGGGAGCTGTTTTTT; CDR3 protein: CAWSVLLDSGELFF
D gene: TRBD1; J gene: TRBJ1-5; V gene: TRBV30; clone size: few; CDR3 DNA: TGTGCCTGGAGTAACCCGGGACAGGGTGGGCAGCCCCAGCATTTT; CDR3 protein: CAWSNPGQGGQPQHF
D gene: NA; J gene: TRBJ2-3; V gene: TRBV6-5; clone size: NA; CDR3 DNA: TGTGCCAGCAGGCGTGGGCACTTTAGGCCAGATACGCAGTATTTT; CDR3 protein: CASRRGHFRPDTQYF
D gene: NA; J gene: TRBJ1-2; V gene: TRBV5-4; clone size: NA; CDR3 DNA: TGTGCCAGCAGCTTGGCCCTCCGCAGGGGCGATGGCTACACCTTC; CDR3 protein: CASSLALRRGDGYTF
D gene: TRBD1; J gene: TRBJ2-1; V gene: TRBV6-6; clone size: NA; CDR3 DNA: TGTGCCACCCTTAGTAGGGGGCTCAGGGAGCAGTTCTTC; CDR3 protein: CATLSRGLREQFF
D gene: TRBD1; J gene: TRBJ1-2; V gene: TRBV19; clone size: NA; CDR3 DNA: TGTGCCAGTACCTCCGGGACAGGGATCAAAAAAGATGGCTACACCTTC; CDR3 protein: CASTSGTGIKKDGYTF
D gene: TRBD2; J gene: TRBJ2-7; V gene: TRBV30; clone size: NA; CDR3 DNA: TGTGCCTGGAGTAAACTAGCGGGGGGCCCCTACGAGCAGTACTTC; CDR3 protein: CAWSKLAGGPYEQYF
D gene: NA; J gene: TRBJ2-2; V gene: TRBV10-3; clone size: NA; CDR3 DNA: TGTGCCATCAGTGGGACAAACGCGAACACCGGGGAGCTGTTTTTT; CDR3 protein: CAISGTNANTGELFF
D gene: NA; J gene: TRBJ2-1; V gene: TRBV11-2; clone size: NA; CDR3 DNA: TGTGCCAGCAGCTTAGTCATCGGGAATGAGCAGTTCTTC; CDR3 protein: CASSLVIGNEQFF
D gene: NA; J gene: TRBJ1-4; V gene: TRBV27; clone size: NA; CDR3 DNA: TGTGCCAGCAGTTTACGGCGGGGAACTAATGAAAAACTGTTTTTT; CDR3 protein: CASSLRRGTNEKLFF
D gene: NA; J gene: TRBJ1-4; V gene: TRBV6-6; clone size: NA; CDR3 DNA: TGTGCCAGCAGGGCAGGGGTATCAACTAATGAAAAACTGTTTTTT; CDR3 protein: CASRAGVSTNEKLFF
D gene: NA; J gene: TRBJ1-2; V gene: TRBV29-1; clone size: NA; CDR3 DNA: TGCAGCGCCCGGACAAAAGTCTATGGCTACACCTTC; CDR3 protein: CSARTKVYGYTF
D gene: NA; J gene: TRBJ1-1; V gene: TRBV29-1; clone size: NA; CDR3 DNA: TGCAGCGCAGCCGGCCTGGGCACTGAAGCTTTCTTT; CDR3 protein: CSAAGLGTEAFF
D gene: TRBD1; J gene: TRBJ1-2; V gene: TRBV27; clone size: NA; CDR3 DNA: TGTGCCAGCAGTCGAGGGACAGACTATGGCTACACCTTC; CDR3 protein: CASSRGTDYGYTF
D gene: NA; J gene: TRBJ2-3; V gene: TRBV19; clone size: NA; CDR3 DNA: TGTGCCAGTAGTTCCTGGGACCGGAGGAGTGTAGCGGACACAGATACGCAGTATTTT; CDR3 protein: CASSSWDRRSVADTDTQYF
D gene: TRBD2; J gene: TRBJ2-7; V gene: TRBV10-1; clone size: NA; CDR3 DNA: TGCGCCAGCAGTGAGTCAGGGACTAGCGGGATCTACGAGCAGTACTTC; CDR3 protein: CASSESGTSGIYEQYF
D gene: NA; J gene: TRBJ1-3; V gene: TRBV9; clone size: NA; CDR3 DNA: TGTGCCAGCAGCGGACAGACTTCAGCAAACACCATATATTTT; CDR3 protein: CASSGQTSANTIYF
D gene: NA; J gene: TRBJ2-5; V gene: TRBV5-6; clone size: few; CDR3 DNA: TGTGCCAGCAGCTTACTGGAGACCCAGTACTTC; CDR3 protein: CASSLLETQYF
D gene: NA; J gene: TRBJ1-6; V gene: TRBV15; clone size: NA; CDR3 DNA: TGTGCCACCAGCAGAGATCCCCTAGCCAGCTCCTATAATTCACCCCTCCACTTT; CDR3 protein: CATSRDPLASSYNSPLHF
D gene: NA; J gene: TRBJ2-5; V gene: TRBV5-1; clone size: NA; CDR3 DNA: TGCGCCAGCAGCCCGCTTAGTACCGGAGAGACCCAGTACTTC; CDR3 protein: CASSPLSTGETQYF